This T cell receptor (beta chain) was recorded in a study of human T cells and chemical hapten exposure. Study background: The patients, most of them female, presented with alopecia areata, totalis or universalis.

The sample's time point: pre-sensitization, week 0. Stated treatment: therapeutic diphenylcyclopropenone sensitization with weekly scalp DPC. CDR3 length: 16 residues. Germline V gene sequence: CDR1 SGHTA, CDR2 FQGNSA. J gave up 4 bases and V 3 bases, and 7 bases lay outside the gene matches. TCRdb called the RACE reads again in MiXCR, with one record for every CDR3 protein. The table shows under 300,000 distinct CDR3 sequences, with 8.6% occurring only once. This clonotype was detected a few times. The receptor was isolated from a woman in her 40s with alopecia areata. Some clones in this sample may be carry-over from other donors' samples. The chain couples TRBV7-2 to TRBJ2-3; the match to TRBD2 covers 10 bases. The input for sequencing was whole blood, taken in connection with sensitization to the hapten diphenylcyclopropenone (DPC). CDR3 coding DNA: TGTGCCAGCAGCTTGCCCCTAGCGGGAGTTGCAGATACGCAGTATTTT. This translates into CASSLPLAGVADTQYF.